What follows is one T cell receptor beta chain and its context. Repertoires were generated with immunoSEQ multiplex PCR, while TCRdb's copy carries only in-frame clones and drops some. Here the sample spans 130,000 to 150,000 clones, 80% to 90% being singletons. Germline V gene sequence: CDR1 LGHDT, CDR2 YNNKEL (reference sequence). The germline V and J ends were trimmed by 4 bases and 0 bases, with 6 bases remaining between them. CDR3 length: 13 amino acids. The entry originates in a study of blood T cell repertoires in COVID-19. Across the study: PBMCs, B-cell-depleted T cells, or T cells were the source of the cDNA or gDNA that made up the material.

Seattle-derived patients entered the study during active infection and were followed longitudinally. The receptor's source is a woman aged 60 to 75 with COVID-19, enrolled during active disease. Source material: peripheral blood. The V and J genes are TRBV3-1 (or the pseudogene TRBV3-2) and TRBJ1-1; D remains unclear. The CDR3 region has the DNA TGTGCCAGCAGCCTCTCGGTGAACACTGAAGCTTTCTTT. It translates to CASSLSVNTEAFF.